One sample yielded the 23 T cell receptor beta chains listed below, sequenced in a study of blood T cell repertoires in COVID-19 (dated by TCRdb to about 2020). Libraries were prepared through the immunoSEQ multiplex PCR assay. TCRdb's version of the immuneACCESS table is confined to in-frame rearrangements and falls short of the full clone set. An unresolved V gene accounts for under half of the shortfall where checked; the remainder is of unknown origin. The table for this sample lists 250,000 or so clones; around 90% of them were counted only once. The ten largest clones capture roughly 3.1% of the sample. Sequences were obtained from peripheral blood. The receptors were gathered from a man aged 18 to 29 with active or convalescent COVID-19.

This chain joins TRBV18 and TRBJ1-1; no clear D gene. The CDR3 length is 14 residues. With 3 bases removed from V and 1 base from J, the gap between germline ends came to 9 bases. Per germline, CDR1 KGHSH and CDR2 LQKENI. This CDR3 is CASSPKSGNTEAFF. The CDR3 DNA reads as TGTGCCAGCTCACCGAAGTCAGGGAACACTGAAGCTTTCTTT.

The chain is built from TRBV7-3 and TRBJ2-5; TRBD1 aligns across 8 bases. Losses at the gene ends were 5 bases for V and 5 bases for J; bases not matched to a gene: 10. This CDR3 spans 15 amino acids. The V gene's germline CDR1 is SGHTA and CDR2 FQGTGA. This chain's CDR3 is CASSHNRGEFETQYF. The CDR3, as DNA: TGTGCCAGCAGCCATAACAGGGGGGAGTTCGAGACCCAGTACTTC.

In nucleotides, the CDR3 is TGTGCCAGCAGATCCACCACAGGCAACTATGGCTACACCTTC. It specifies CASRSTTGNYGYTF. The chain carries TRBV6-6 and TRBJ1-2; a possible D gene is TRBD1 (5 bases). Germline lookup yields CDR1 MNHNY and CDR2 SVGAGI (reference sequence). The CDR3 is 14 amino acids. Trimming stripped 6 bases from V and 2 bases from J, with 13 bases between.

This chain joins TRBV6-5 and TRBJ1-6; D might be TRBD1 (6 bases). From germline, CDR1 is MNHEY and CDR2 SVGAGI. The CDR3 has 15 residues. V was pared by 2 bases and J by 9 bases, with 14 bases between. This chain's CDR3 is CASSYRQGFTSPLHF. The CDR3 DNA follows: TGTGCCAGCAGTTACAGGCAGGGGTTCACTTCACCCCTCCACTTT.

This sequence joins TRBV15 and TRBJ2-5; TRBD2 matches at 14 bases. From germline, CDR1 is LNHNV and CDR2 YYDKDF (reference sequence). Trimming cost V 8 bases and J 5 bases; bases outside gene matches: 4. CDR3 size: 14 residues. This CDR3 reads CATGGTSGGETQYF. CDR3 sequence (DNA): TGTGCCACCGGCGGGACTAGCGGGGGTGAGACCCAGTACTTC. Variable domain in full (rest from reference TRBV15 and TRBJ2-5): DAMVIQNPRYQVTQFGKPVTLSCSQTLNHNVMYWYQQKSSQAPKLLFHYYDKDFNNEADTPDNFQSRRPNTSFCFLDIRSPGLGDTAMYLCATGGTSGGETQYFGPGTRLLVL.

V is TRBV19 and J is TRBJ2-3; 14 bases agree with TRBD2. Germline lookup yields CDR1 LNHDA and CDR2 SQIVND (reference sequence). This CDR3 is built from 16 residues. The ends lost 5 bases at V and 6 bases at J; junction bases unmatched: 7. In DNA form, the CDR3 reads TGTGCCAGTAGTGCGGGACTAGCGGGGGTTCGGGATACGCAGTATTTT. Its protein product is CASSAGLAGVRDTQYF. The full variable domain, completed using reference TRBV19 and TRBJ2-3, is DGGITQSPKYLFRKEGQNVTLSCEQNLNHDAMYWYRQDPGQGLRLIYYSQIVNDFQKGDIAEGYSVSREKKESFPLTVTSAQKNPTAFYLCASSAGLAGVRDTQYFGPGTRLTVL.

The chain carries TRBV2 and TRBJ1-2; TRBD1 is a possible D gene (6 bases). The CDR3 runs to 15 residues. CDR1 and CDR2 (germline): SNHLY, FYNNEI. The germline V and J ends were trimmed by 6 bases and 1 base, with 15 bases remaining between them. CDR3 DNA: TGTGCCAGCAGAGAAACGACAGGACATAACTATGGCTACACCTTC. It is translated as CASRETTGHNYGYTF.

The chain has TRBV20-1 and TRBJ1-2, with unresolved D. The CDR3 runs 11 residues. Trimming stripped 2 bases from V and 8 bases from J, with 9 bases between. Germline values: CDR1 DFQATT, CDR2 SNEGSKA (reference sequence). The CDR3 sequence is CSARRGDGYTF. Here the CDR3 DNA reads TGCAGTGCTAGACGGGGAGACGGCTACACCTTC.

The rearrangement uses TRBV5-8 and TRBJ1-2; no definite D call. There are 15 residues in the CDR3. With 5 bases removed from V and 8 bases from J, the gap between germline ends came to 22 bases. Germline-derived CDR1 and CDR2 are SGHTS and YDEGEE. CDR3 in DNA: TGTGCCAGCAGTCCGCGACGGAGCCAGGCGGGGGGCTACACCTTC. Protein product: CASSPRRSQAGGYTF.

The V and J genes are TRBV7-9 and TRBJ2-7, with 8 bases that match TRBD1. V lost 5 bases to trimming and J lost 7 bases; unmatched junction nucleotides: 10. The V gene's germline CDR1 is SEHNR and CDR2 FQNEAQ (reference sequence). The CDR3 contains 14 residues. CDR3 in DNA: TGTGCCAGCAGCCCGCGGACAGGGAACAATGAGCAGTACTTC. The encoded protein is CASSPRTGNNEQYF.

The sample holds one count of this clone. The genes are TRBV5-3 and TRBJ2-3, with 12 bases fitting TRBD2. TRBV5-3 is annotated as an ORF whose role is uncertain. After removal of 4 bases from V and 3 bases from J, the junction contained 12 bases not matched to a gene. The CDR3 loop spans 18 amino acids. The CDR3 coding sequence is TGTGCCAGAAGCCCCCGCTTCGTCCTAGCGGGGGGGACAGATACGCAGTATTTT. Amino acids: CARSPRFVLAGGTDTQYF.

CDR3 residues: CATSRTGRSRGTEAFF. The CDR3 nucleotides read TGTGCCACCTCCCGAACAGGGCGAAGCCGGGGCACTGAAGCTTTCTTT. V and J are TRBV19 and TRBJ1-1; D may be TRBD1 (6 bases). The CDR3 sequence is 16 residues long. Per germline, CDR1 LNHDA and CDR2 SQIVND (reference sequence). V was pared by 10 bases and J by 4 bases, with 25 bases between.

This clone has just one count. CDR3 bases: TGCAGCGTAGAACAGGGGGCAGTGGACGGGGAGCTGTTTTTT. Amino acids: CSVEQGAVDGELFF. The chain couples TRBV29-1 to TRBJ2-2, with 9 bases that match TRBD1. This CDR3 is 14 amino acids long. Germline V gene lookup returns CDR1 SQVTM and CDR2 ANQGSEA. J was trimmed by 7 bases and V by 6 bases; bases with no gene match: 9.

V is TRBV28 and J is TRBJ2-1, with TRBD1 identical over 9 bases. This CDR3 has 15 residues. In germline, CDR1 is MDHEN, CDR2 SYDVKM. V lost 1 base and J lost 8; bases outside the gene matches: 6. CDR3 DNA sequence: TGTGCCAGCAGTTTATTGACAGGGGGTAGGGATGAGCAGTTCTTC. Translating it yields CASSLLTGGRDEQFF. Filled out from reference TRBV28 and TRBJ2-1, the complete variable domain reads DVKVTQSSRYLVKRTGEKVFLECVQDMDHENMFWYRQDPGLGLRLIYFSYDVKMKEKGDIPEGYSVSREKKERFSLILESASTNQTSMYLCASSLLTGGRDEQFFGPGTRLTVL.

The chain joins TRBV6-4 to TRBJ1-3; D is perhaps TRBD1 (6 bases). CDR1 MRHNA and CDR2 SNTAGT come from the germline V gene. The CDR3 is 19 residues long. Between the trimmed V and J ends, which lost 1 base and 0 bases, there was a span of 19 bases. CDR3 nucleotides: TGTGCCAGCAGTGACTGCCGGGACACAACGAGAAACTCTGGAAACACCATATATTTT. Protein product: CASSDCRDTTRNSGNTIYF.

The chain joins TRBV27 to TRBJ2-3; 12 positions agree with TRBD2. CDR3 length equals 16 residues. V shed 8 bases and J 1 base; nucleotides not matched to a gene: 7. Germline V gene lookup returns CDR1 MNHEY and CDR2 SMNVEV (reference sequence). The CDR3 DNA reads TGTGCCAGCCCAAGACTAGCGGGAGAGGGCACAGATACGCAGTATTTT. This sequence encodes CASPRLAGEGTDTQYF.

The V gene is TRBV5-1, the J gene TRBJ1-1; D unclear. V was pared by 1 base and J by 0 bases, with 7 bases between. Germline V gene data show CDR1 as SGHRS and CDR2 as YFSETQ. The CDR3 sequence is 14 residues long. CDR3 region: CASSLHRLNTEAFF. The DNA of the CDR3 is TGCGCCAGCAGCTTGCACAGACTGAACACTGAAGCTTTCTTT.

The chain couples TRBV7-9 to TRBJ2-2; the match to TRBD1 covers 11 bases. The CDR3 has 17 amino acids. CDR1 is SEHNR and CDR2 is FQNEAQ in the germline V gene (reference sequence). With 5 bases clipped from V and 6 bases from J, the junction kept 11 bases outside the gene matches. The CDR3 protein is CASSPGQGAGEAGELFF. For the CDR3, the DNA is TGTGCCAGCAGCCCCGGACAGGGGGCCGGTGAGGCCGGGGAGCTGTTTTTT.

This rearrangement joins TRBV4-3 to TRBJ1-2, with a weak D call TRBD1 (6 bases). V shed 1 base and J shed 4 bases, with 13 bases lying between them. The CDR3 sequence is 15 residues long. Germline V gene lookup returns CDR1 LGHNA and CDR2 YSLEER. DNA of the CDR3: TGCGCCAGCAGCCAAGGATCGACACAGGGCTATGGCTACACCTTC. Amino acids: CASSQGSTQGYGYTF.

This rearrangement joins TRBV6-2 or TRBV6-3 to TRBJ1-2, with D unresolved. CDR1 and CDR2 from the germline V gene are MNHEY and SVGEGT. The CDR3 loop spans 14 amino acids. Between the trimmed V and J ends, which lost 2 bases and 5 bases, there was a span of 12 bases. The CDR3 nucleotides read TGTGCCAGCAGTTACGGTGGAGGGATTTATGGCTACACCTTC. Protein sequence: CASSYGGGIYGYTF.

The chain carries TRBV6-5 and TRBJ1-1; unclear D gene. Germline CDR1 and CDR2: MNHEY and SVGAGI. The CDR3 consists of 14 residues. V lost 0 bases and J lost 2, with 7 bases in between. The CDR3 here is CASSYSGDNTEAFF. CDR3 nucleotide sequence: TGTGCCAGCAGTTACTCGGGAGATAACACTGAAGCTTTCTTT.

CDR3 DNA: TGCGCCAGCAGCTCGGGGACAGGGGGTGATCAGCCCCAGCATTTT. Its translation: CASSSGTGGDQPQHF. The chain is built from TRBV5-1 and TRBJ1-5; 11 bases line up with TRBD1. The CDR3 contains 15 residues. Germline V gives CDR1 SGHRS, CDR2 YFSETQ. J was trimmed by 5 bases and V by 3 bases; bases with no gene match: 4.

V and J are TRBV7-2 and TRBJ1-3; 9 nucleotides line up with TRBD1. CDR3 length: 15 residues. V gave up 5 bases and J gave up 4 bases; unmatched junction bases: 6. Germline V lookup: CDR1 SGHTA, CDR2 FQGNSA. CDR3 region: CASSRTGTGGNTIYF. The CDR3 nucleotides are TGTGCCAGCAGCCGTACCGGGACAGGGGGAAACACCATATATTTT.